This passage covers 15 T cell receptor beta chains from one sample sequenced in a study of T cell changes during pregnancy in multiple sclerosis. Using immunoSEQ multiplex PCR, the repertoire was profiled, and TCRdb retains in-frame clones only, with some absent. The sample has under 95,000 clones; roughly 93% are singletons. Sequences were derived from peripheral blood, sampled in the second trimester of pregnancy. The receptors were sampled from a female donor in good health, enrolled as a control in a pregnancy study.

The rearrangement uses TRBV7-9 and TRBJ1-2; TRBD1 matches 9 bases. V gave up 4 bases and J gave up 4 bases; unmatched junction bases: 4. Looked up from germline, CDR1 is SEHNR and CDR2 is FQNEAQ (reference sequence). CDR3 length: 14 amino acids. Written as DNA, the CDR3 is TGTGCCAGCAGCTCGCGGGACAGGGCCTATGGCTACACCTTC. Translated: CASSSRDRAYGYTF.

This chain connects TRBV4-2 to TRBJ1-5; the D is unclear. The germline CDR1 and CDR2 sequences are LGHNA and YNFKEQ. V shed 1 base and J shed 2 bases, with 9 bases lying between them. This CDR3 has 15 residues. CDR3 sequence reads: CASSQGGYGNQPQHF. The CDR3 DNA reads TGTGCCAGCAGCCAAGGCGGTTATGGCAATCAGCCCCAGCATTTT.

The chain uses TRBV5-1 and TRBJ2-7; D is possibly TRBD1 (6 bases). Trimming took off 0 bases at V and 2 bases at J, with 12 bases between the two ends. The CDR3 is 15 amino acids. The germline gives CDR1 SGHRS, CDR2 YFSETQ. The CDR3 DNA follows: TGCGCCAGCAGCTTGGATCAGGGGTTAACCTACGAGCAGTACTTC. Its translation is CASSLDQGLTYEQYF.

The chain joins TRBV7-3 to TRBJ1-1; D gene unclear. CDR3 length: 13 residues. Germline CDR1 SGHTA, CDR2 FQGTGA. The V and J ends lost 8 bases and 0 bases respectively, with 10 bases between them. CDR3 DNA: TGTGCCAGCGCCTTCCAGGTGAACACTGAAGCTTTCTTT. Translated: CASAFQVNTEAFF. The whole variable domain, remainder taken from reference TRBV7-3 and TRBJ1-1, is GAGVSQTPSNKVTEKGKYVELRCDPISGHTALYWYRQSLGQGPEFLIYFQGTGAADDSGLPNDRFFAVRPEGSVSTLKIQRTERGDSAVYLCASAFQVNTEAFFGQGTRLTVV.

The chain couples TRBV6-4 to TRBJ1-5, with 7 nucleotides matching TRBD1. Germline lookup yields CDR1 MRHNA and CDR2 SNTAGT. The CDR3 covers 13 residues. In DNA form, the CDR3 reads TGTGCTGGGATTAGGGGGCCCAATCAGCCCCAGCATTTT. Translation gives CAGIRGPNQPQHF.

V is TRBV10-3 and J is TRBJ1-2; D may be TRBD1 (6 bases). CDR1 ENHRY and CDR2 SYGVKD come from the germline V gene. The CDR3 spans 13 residues. Trimming cost V 8 bases and J 6 bases, with 16 bases left between them. The CDR3 protein is CAIRRQEVDGYTF. The CDR3 coding sequence is TGTGCCATCCGAAGACAGGAGGTGGATGGCTACACCTTC.

This chain connects TRBV6-4 to TRBJ1-1; D unresolved. The V end was cut by 4 bases, the J end by 0 bases, with 6 bases between. The germline V gene encodes CDR1 MRHNA and CDR2 SNTAGT. The CDR3 consists of 13 residues. The CDR3 here is CASSADLNTEAFF. CDR3 DNA sequence: TGTGCCAGCAGTGCTGACTTGAACACTGAAGCTTTCTTT.

The rearrangement links TRBV4-2 to TRBJ1-4, with TRBD1 identical over 9 bases. This CDR3 has 16 residues. Germline CDR1 LGHNA, CDR2 YNFKEQ. J lost 7 bases, V lost 4 bases, and 10 bases had no gene match. This CDR3 reads CASSPRLQGAREKLFF. CDR3 DNA: TGTGCCAGCAGCCCACGTCTACAGGGGGCGCGTGAAAAACTGTTTTTT.

The chain combines TRBV7-2 with TRBJ2-1; 9 nucleotides agree with TRBD1. V dropped 0 bases and J dropped 4; count of bases not matched to a gene: 4. The CDR3 contains 16 residues. Germline assignment: CDR1 SGHTA and CDR2 FQGNSA. CDR3 DNA sequence: TGTGCCAGCAGCTTAGCTTTGACAGGGGGATACAATGAGCAGTTCTTC. It yields the protein CASSLALTGGYNEQFF. Full variable domain (rest looked up from reference TRBV7-2 and TRBJ2-1): GAGVSQSPSNKVTEKGKDVELRCDPISGHTALYWYRQSLGQGLEFLIYFQGNSAPDKSGLPSDRFSAERTGGSVSTLTIQRTQQEDSAVYLCASSLALTGGYNEQFFGPGTRLTVL.

This chain links TRBV19 with TRBJ2-1; 10 bases align to TRBD2. The germline V gene has CDR1 LNHDA and CDR2 SQIVND (reference sequence). After removal of 5 bases from V and 9 bases from J, the junction contained 13 bases not matched to a gene. The CDR3 has 16 residues. Written as DNA, the CDR3 is TGTGCCAGTAGTTCCCTCGAGGGAGCGGGGGGGCGTGAGCAGTTCTTC. It translates to CASSSLEGAGGREQFF.

This rearrangement joins TRBV18 to TRBJ2-7; 9 bases are a match to TRBD1. This CDR3 contains 13 residues. With V trimmed by 6 bases and J by 9 bases, 9 bases remained unmatched. Germline V CDR1 and CDR2: KGHSH, LQKENI. The CDR3 DNA sequence: TGTGCCAGCTCGACCGGGACAGGGTTAGGGCAGTACTTC. The encoded protein is CASSTGTGLGQYF.

This chain links TRBV9 with TRBJ1-5, with a possible D match to TRBD1 (5 bases). From germline, CDR1 is SGDLS and CDR2 YYNGEE. The CDR3 consists of 12 residues. V lost 7 bases and J 6 bases, leaving 11 bases between the germline ends. CDR3 loop: CASGTLGQPQHF. CDR3 nucleotides: TGTGCCAGCGGGACTTTAGGTCAGCCCCAGCATTTT.

The chain uses TRBV6-4 and TRBJ1-1; maybe TRBD1 (6 bases). Germline V gene data show CDR1 as MRHNA and CDR2 as SNTAGT. The CDR3 sequence is 14 residues long. The V gene lost 5 bases and the J gene lost 1 base, with 11 bases spanning the gap. CDR3 nucleotides: TGTGCCAGCAGTTCAGGGGCCTCGAACACTGAAGCTTTCTTT. Translated: CASSSGASNTEAFF.

The V and J genes are TRBV19 and TRBJ1-5, with a tentative D call TRBD1 (6 bases). The CDR3 has 14 residues. Between the trimmed V and J ends, which lost 7 bases and 5 bases, there was a span of 15 bases. CDR1 LNHDA and CDR2 SQIVND come from the germline V gene (reference sequence). CDR3 nucleotides: TGTGCCAGTATAGAAAACCCAGGGGATCAGCCCCAGCATTTT. This translates into CASIENPGDQPQHF.

The chain has TRBV4-3 and TRBJ2-7; 8 nucleotides align to TRBD2. Germline CDR1 LGHNA, CDR2 YSLEER. With 0 bases clipped from V and 0 bases from J, the junction kept 4 bases outside the gene matches. CDR3 length: 16 residues. The CDR3 DNA sequence: TGCGCCAGCAGCCAAGACGTCACTAGCGGCTCCTACGAGCAGTACTTC. This codes for CASSQDVTSGSYEQYF.